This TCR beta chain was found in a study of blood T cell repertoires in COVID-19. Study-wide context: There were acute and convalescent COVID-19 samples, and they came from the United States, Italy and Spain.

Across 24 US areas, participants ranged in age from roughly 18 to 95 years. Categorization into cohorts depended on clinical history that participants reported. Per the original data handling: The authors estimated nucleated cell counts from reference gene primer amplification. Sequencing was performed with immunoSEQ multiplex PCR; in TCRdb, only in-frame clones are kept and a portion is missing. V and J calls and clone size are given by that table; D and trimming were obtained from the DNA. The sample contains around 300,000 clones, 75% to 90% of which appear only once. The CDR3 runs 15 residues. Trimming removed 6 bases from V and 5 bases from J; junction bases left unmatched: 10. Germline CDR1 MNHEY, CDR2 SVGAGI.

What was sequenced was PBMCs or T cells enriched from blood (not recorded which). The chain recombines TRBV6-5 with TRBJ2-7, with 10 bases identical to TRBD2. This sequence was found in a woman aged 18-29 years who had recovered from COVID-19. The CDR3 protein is CASRYQAGGFDEQYF. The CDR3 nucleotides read TGTGCCAGCAGGTACCAAGCGGGGGGGTTCGACGAGCAGTACTTC.